This T cell receptor beta chain was identified during a study of blood T cell repertoires in COVID-19. Study background: Material from acute and convalescent COVID-19 was sourced from the United States, Italy and Spain.

This clone was picked up one time. This CDR3 region has 15 residues. Germline CDR1 reads MNHEY; CDR2 reads SVGAGI. The J segment lost 5 bases and the V segment lost 0 bases, leaving 3 bases of the junction unmatched. Authors' methods: Reference gene primer amplification yielded estimated nucleated cell counts. Assay: immunoSEQ multiplex PCR; the TCRdb copy retains only in-frame clones and omits some. That table supplies the V and J calls and clone size; D and trimming were determined from the DNA. The table lists roughly 230,000 clones, 84% of them singletons. The sample taken for sequencing was PBMCs or T cells enriched from blood (not recorded which). This TCR was sampled from a man aged 50-59 years who had recovered from COVID-19. V gene TRBV6-5 combines with J gene TRBJ2-4, with 8 bases identical to TRBD1. CDR3 loop: CASSYSIQGENIQYF. In nucleotides, the CDR3 is TGTGCCAGCAGTTACTCGATACAGGGGGAAAACATTCAGTACTTC.